This T cell receptor (beta chain) was identified in a study of tissue T cells after allogeneic stem cell transplantation. Study outcomes and limitations: The patient cohort was small and clinically heterogeneous, with limited sampling depth. Within patients, tissue anatomy strongly shaped TCR repertoire composition.

The germline CDR1 and CDR2 sequences are SGHDN and FVKESK. The CDR3 runs to 13 residues. Trimming stripped 3 bases from V and 8 bases from J, with 11 bases between. Libraries were prepared by immunoSEQ multiplex PCR; TCRdb keeps only in-frame clonotypes and omits some of them. The sample includes several thousand clones, about two thirds of them seen just once. By proportion, this clone is large. As yet, its antigen is unknown. Median post-mortem interval was about 9.8 hours for GI, liver, skin and lymphoid tissues. This rearrangement joins TRBV14 to TRBJ1-5; unclear D gene. Sequences were derived from tissue from the esophagus, sampled at autopsy. The sequence was collected from a female donor aged 60 or older with lung cancer. CDR3 loop: CASSHGPNEPQHF. The CDR3 nucleotides are TGTGCCAGCAGCCACGGGCCTAACGAGCCCCAGCATTTT.